One sample yielded the 19 T cell receptor beta chains listed below, sequenced in a study of regulatory T cells in long-lasting Graves disease. The time point denotes: newly diagnosed GD, antithyroid drugs for less than 3 months. Extracted PBMC RNA gave rise to the TCR library. Libraries of TCR beta came from iRepertoire HTBI primers plus Arm-PCR of CDR3 regions. TCRdb re-analysed the multiplex PCR reads in MiXCR, keeping a single row per CDR3 protein. The sample lists about 610,000 distinct CDR3 sequences, about 16% seen once, with around 13% in the top ten. These sequences were also reported in another study, on T cells in Graves' hyperthyroidism and ophthalmopathy.

The material was peripheral blood mononuclear cells (PBMCs), obtained at new diagnosis, from a patient treated with antithyroid drugs. The receptors were gathered from a young man with Graves disease.

The rearrangement joins TRBV10-1 to TRBJ1-3; D gene ambiguous. The CDR3 runs to 16 residues. V was pared by 5 bases and J by 0 bases, with 14 bases between. The germline gives CDR1 WNHNN, CDR2 SYGVQD (reference sequence). The CDR3 here is CASSYVFGISGNTIYF. The CDR3 bases are TGCGCCAGCAGTTACGTGTTCGGAATCTCTGGAAACACCATATATTTT.

This clonotype appeared many times. The chain combines TRBV6-2 or TRBV6-3 with TRBJ2-1, with no clear D. The CDR3 loop spans 13 amino acids. The germline CDR1 and CDR2 sequences are MNHEY and SVGEGT. V lost 5 bases and J lost 4, with 9 bases in between. The CDR3 nucleotides are TGTGCCAGCAGTCCCTCGAGATACAATGAGCAGTTCTTC. It translates to CASSPSRYNEQFF.

This clonotype was counted only a few times. The chain is built from TRBV6-1 and TRBJ2-7, with unresolved D. This CDR3 spans 17 amino acids. The germline V gene has CDR1 MNHNS and CDR2 SASEGT. Trimming removed 7 bases at V and 3 bases at J, with 25 bases between. CDR3 coding DNA: TGTGCCAGCATCAGAGAAAAGGTCCCATTTACAAGCTACGAGCAGTACTTC. Translated: CASIREKVPFTSYEQYF.

This chain links TRBV11-2 with TRBJ2-4, with 10 bases fitting TRBD1. Germline-derived CDR1 and CDR2 are SGHAT and FQNNGV. The J segment lost 2 bases and the V segment lost 5 bases, leaving 6 bases of the junction unmatched. This CDR3 is 16 amino acids long. The DNA for the CDR3 is TGTGCCAGCAGCCTCCGACAGGGGGCATCCAAAAACATTCAGTACTTC. Its protein product is CASSLRQGASKNIQYF.

This rearrangement joins TRBV15 to TRBJ2-1, with a tentative D call TRBD1 (7 bases). There are 15 residues in the CDR3. The V and J ends lost 0 bases and 6 bases respectively, with 12 bases between them. The germline gives CDR1 LNHNV, CDR2 YYDKDF (reference sequence). The CDR3 DNA reads as TGTGCCACCAGCAGAGATATGCAGGGGGGCAATGAGCAGTTCTTC. Translating it yields CATSRDMQGGNEQFF.

V is TRBV20-1 and J is TRBJ1-2; D perhaps matches TRBD1 (5 bases). The germline V gene has CDR1 DFQATT and CDR2 SNEGSKA (reference sequence). V lost 6 bases and J 3 bases, leaving 17 bases between the germline ends. The CDR3 sequence is 14 residues long. The CDR3 coding sequence is TGCAGTGCCCAAGGCAGGGCATTAGACTATGGCTACACCTTC. Translated, it gives CSAQGRALDYGYTF.

This clonotype was found many times. This sequence joins TRBV5-1 and TRBJ2-1; possibly TRBD2 for D (6 bases). There are 15 residues in the CDR3. V shed 0 bases and J shed 5 bases, with 12 bases lying between them. Germline CDR1 reads SGHRS; CDR2 reads YFSETQ. The CDR3 sequence: CASSLATSSNNEQFF. The CDR3 bases are TGCGCCAGCAGCTTGGCCACTAGCAGCAACAATGAGCAGTTCTTC. The full variable domain, with the rest looked up from reference TRBV5-1 and TRBJ2-1, is KAGVTQTPRYLIKTRGQQVTLSCSPISGHRSVSWYQQTPGQGLQFLFEYFSETQRNKGNFPGRFSGRQFSNSRSEMNVSTLELGDSALYLCASSLATSSNNEQFFGPGTRLTVL.

The V and J genes are TRBV28 and TRBJ1-5; D is unclear. CDR1 and CDR2 from the germline V gene are MDHEN and SYDVKM. V lost 1 base to trimming and J lost 0 bases, with 13 bases between them. The CDR3 extends over 17 amino acids. The CDR3 nucleotides are TGTGCCAGCAGTTTATCCAACCAACTCTATAGCAATCAGCCCCAGCATTTT. Its translation: CASSLSNQLYSNQPQHF.

This clonotype came up a few times. V and J are TRBV19 and TRBJ1-5; 8 bases line up with TRBD1. Per the germline V gene, CDR1 is LNHDA and CDR2 is SQIVND (reference sequence). The V and J ends lost 4 bases and 7 bases, in that order; junction bases with no gene match: 6. The CDR3 contains 14 residues. CDR3: CASSRNRGAQPQHF. The DNA of the CDR3 is TGTGCCAGTAGTAGGAACAGGGGGGCACAGCCCCAGCATTTT.

Note on this clonotype: Given a much more abundant clone one base away, this may be a read error. The chain recombines TRBV10-3 with TRBJ1-2; 9 bases map to TRBD1. V lost 4 bases to trimming and J lost 2 bases; unmatched junction nucleotides: 2. The CDR3 has 14 amino acids. Germline V gene data show CDR1 as ENHRY and CDR2 as SYGVKD. The DNA for the CDR3 is TGTGCCATCAGTGCCGGGACAGGGAACTATGGCTACACCTTC. Its translation is CAISAGTGNYGYTF.

At least ten counts were recorded for this clonotype. The V gene is TRBV20-1, the J gene TRBJ2-3; no clear D gene. Looked up from germline, CDR1 is DFQATT and CDR2 is SNEGSKA (reference sequence). This CDR3 is 12 amino acids long. Between the trimmed V and J ends, which lost 1 base and 4 bases, there was a span of 6 bases. The DNA for the CDR3 is TGCAGTGCTAGAGTCCCTGCAGATACGCAGTATTTT. The encoded protein is CSARVPADTQYF.

This clonotype was detected many times. J is TRBJ2-7 and V is TRBV6-1; D possibly matches TRBD1 or TRBD2 (7 bases each). This CDR3 contains 21 residues. In germline, CDR1 is MNHNS, CDR2 SASEGT. Trimming took 1 base from V and 3 from J, leaving 31 bases between them. CDR3 in DNA: TGTGCCAGCAGTGAAGTCCGGGAGGTCTCAATCAGACAGGGCCCTTACTACGAGCAGTACTTC. Amino acid sequence: CASSEVREVSIRQGPYYEQYF.

This clonotype was seen a few times. The V and J genes are TRBV7-2 and TRBJ2-5, with 12 bases identical to TRBD2. The CDR3 contains 17 residues. J lost 5 bases, V lost 1 base, and 8 bases had no gene match. Germline-derived CDR1 and CDR2 are SGHTA and FQGNSA. CDR3 DNA sequence: TGTGCCAGCAGCTTAGTGGCTAGCGGGAGGGCCAAGGAGACCCAGTACTTC. Its protein is CASSLVASGRAKETQYF.

This clonotype was counted ten times or more. CDR3 amino acids: CAWTTGISYEQYF. In DNA, the CDR3 is TGTGCCTGGACTACAGGGATTTCATACGAGCAGTACTTC. This sequence joins TRBV30 and TRBJ2-7; perhaps TRBD1 as D (6 bases). Trimming shortened V by 4 bases and J by 4 bases, and 14 bases separated the two germline ends. The CDR3 extends over 13 amino acids. Germline V gene lookup returns CDR1 GTSNPN and CDR2 SVGIG (reference sequence).

This clonotype was seen more than once but under ten times. This chain uses TRBV5-1 with TRBJ1-2; D unclear. CDR3 length: 13 residues. CDR1 is SGHRS, CDR2 YFSETQ, per germline. V lost 0 bases, J lost 6 bases, and 9 bases lay in between. The CDR3 protein is CASSLANRDGYTF. CDR3 nucleotides: TGCGCCAGCAGCTTGGCCAATAGGGATGGCTACACCTTC.

As for this clonotype: A clone one base away is much larger, so this may be a read error. V and J are TRBV20-1 and TRBJ2-3, with 7 nucleotides matching TRBD2. CDR1 DFQATT and CDR2 SNEGSKA come from the germline V gene (reference sequence). The V segment lost 3 bases and the J segment 5 bases; nucleotides outside the gene matches: 17. This CDR3 contains 17 residues. The CDR3 DNA is TGCAGTGCTAGGGCCGCTGGACTAGTGGGAGTTATAGATACGCAGTATTTT. This codes for CSARAAGLVGVIDTQYF.

The J gene is TRBJ2-1, the V gene TRBV9, with 9 bases fitting TRBD1. The junction had 8 bases not matched to a gene; V was cut back by 3 bases and J by 7 bases. The CDR3 totals 15 residues. CDR1 is SGDLS and CDR2 is YYNGEE in the germline V gene. CDR3 protein: CASSEGQGFWNEQFF. DNA of the CDR3: TGTGCCAGCAGCGAGGGACAGGGTTTCTGGAATGAGCAGTTCTTC.

Concerning this clonotype itself: The junction and the germline gene differ at one end; a read error may be behind it. The chain has TRBV29-1 and TRBJ2-1; 9 bases align to TRBD1. The germline V gene has CDR1 SQVTM and CDR2 ANQGSEA. The CDR3 contains 16 residues. The CDR3 DNA is TGCAGCGTGGAAGGGGGACAGGGAATTTCCTACAATGAGCAGTTCTTC. Translating gives CSVEGGQGISYNEQFF.

In this sample, this clonotype turned up many times. The V and J genes are TRBV10-3 and TRBJ1-5; 10 bases fit TRBD1. The V segment lost 3 bases and the J segment 3 bases; nucleotides outside the gene matches: 11. This CDR3 has 18 residues. Germline CDR1 reads ENHRY; CDR2 reads SYGVKD. The CDR3 DNA follows: TGTGCCATCAGTGATGTTAGTGGGACAGGGGCATACAATCAGCCCCAGCATTTT. Protein sequence: CAISDVSGTGAYNQPQHF.